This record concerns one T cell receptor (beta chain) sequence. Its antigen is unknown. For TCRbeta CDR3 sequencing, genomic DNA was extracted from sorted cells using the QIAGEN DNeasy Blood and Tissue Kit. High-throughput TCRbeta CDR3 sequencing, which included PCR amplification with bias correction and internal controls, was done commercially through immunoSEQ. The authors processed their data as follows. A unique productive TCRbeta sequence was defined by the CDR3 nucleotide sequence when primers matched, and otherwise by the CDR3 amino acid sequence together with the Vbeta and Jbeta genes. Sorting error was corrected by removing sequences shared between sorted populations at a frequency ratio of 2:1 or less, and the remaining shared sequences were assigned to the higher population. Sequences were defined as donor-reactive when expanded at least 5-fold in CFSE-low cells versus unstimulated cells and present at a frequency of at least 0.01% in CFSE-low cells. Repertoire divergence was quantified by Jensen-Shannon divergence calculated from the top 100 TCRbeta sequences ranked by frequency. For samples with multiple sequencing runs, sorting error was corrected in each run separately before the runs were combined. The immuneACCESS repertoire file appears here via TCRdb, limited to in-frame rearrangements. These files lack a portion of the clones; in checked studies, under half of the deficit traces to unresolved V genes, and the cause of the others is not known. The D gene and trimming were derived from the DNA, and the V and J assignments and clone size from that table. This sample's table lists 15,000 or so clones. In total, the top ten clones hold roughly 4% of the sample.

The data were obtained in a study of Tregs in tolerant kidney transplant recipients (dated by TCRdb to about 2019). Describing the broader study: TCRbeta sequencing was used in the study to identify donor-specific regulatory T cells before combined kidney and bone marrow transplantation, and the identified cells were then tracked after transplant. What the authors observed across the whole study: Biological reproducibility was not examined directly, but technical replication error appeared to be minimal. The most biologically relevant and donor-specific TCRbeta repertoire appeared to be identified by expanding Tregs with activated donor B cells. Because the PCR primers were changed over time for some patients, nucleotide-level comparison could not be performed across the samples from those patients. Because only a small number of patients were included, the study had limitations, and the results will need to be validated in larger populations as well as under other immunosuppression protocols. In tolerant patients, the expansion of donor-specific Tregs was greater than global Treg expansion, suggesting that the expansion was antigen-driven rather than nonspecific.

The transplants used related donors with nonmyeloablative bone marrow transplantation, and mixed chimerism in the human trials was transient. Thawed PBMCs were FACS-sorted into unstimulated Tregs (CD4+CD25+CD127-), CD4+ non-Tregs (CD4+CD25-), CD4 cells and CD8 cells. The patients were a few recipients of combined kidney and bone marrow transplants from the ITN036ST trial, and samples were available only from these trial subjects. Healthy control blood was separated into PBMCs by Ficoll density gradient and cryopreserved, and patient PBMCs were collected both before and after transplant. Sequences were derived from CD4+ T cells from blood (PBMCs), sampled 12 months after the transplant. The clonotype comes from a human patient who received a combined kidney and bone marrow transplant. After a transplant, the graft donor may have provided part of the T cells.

The CDR3 bases that were read are TGTGCCAGCAGTTTTGGGCAGACGTACCAAGAGACC. This translates into CASSFGQTYQET. The full CDR3 reads CASSFGQTYQETQYF. The rearranged chain carries TRBV12-3 or TRBV12-4 and TRBJ2-5, with the D gene too uncertain to name. The read terminates 3 residues before the CDR3 end, so the remaining end is supplied by the germline J gene. From cysteine to phenylalanine, the CDR3 is 15 amino acids long. The DNA shown is the part of the CDR3 that was read: 36 bases, in frame from base 1. A distance of 11 bases separates the germline ends of V and J, which lose 3 bases and 0 bases respectively.